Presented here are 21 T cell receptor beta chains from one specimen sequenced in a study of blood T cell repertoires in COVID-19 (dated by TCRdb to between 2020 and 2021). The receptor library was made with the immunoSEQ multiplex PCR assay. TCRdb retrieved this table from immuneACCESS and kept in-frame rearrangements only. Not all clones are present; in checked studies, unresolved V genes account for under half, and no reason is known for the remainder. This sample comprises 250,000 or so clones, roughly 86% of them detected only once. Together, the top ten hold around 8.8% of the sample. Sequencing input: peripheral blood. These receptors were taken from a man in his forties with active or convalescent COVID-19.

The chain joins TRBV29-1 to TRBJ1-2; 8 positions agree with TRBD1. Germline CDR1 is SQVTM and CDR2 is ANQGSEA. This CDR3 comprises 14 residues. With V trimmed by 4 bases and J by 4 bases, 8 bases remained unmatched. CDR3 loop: CSVAATGGSYGYTF. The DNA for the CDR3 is TGCAGCGTTGCGGCTACAGGGGGGAGCTATGGCTACACCTTC.

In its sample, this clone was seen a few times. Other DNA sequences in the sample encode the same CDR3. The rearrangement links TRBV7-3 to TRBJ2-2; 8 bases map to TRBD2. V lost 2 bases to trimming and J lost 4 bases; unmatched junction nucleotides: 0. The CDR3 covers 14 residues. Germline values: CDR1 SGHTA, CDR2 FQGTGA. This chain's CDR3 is CASSLAGGTGELFF. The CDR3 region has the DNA TGTGCCAGCAGCTTAGCGGGGGGCACCGGGGAGCTGTTTTTT.

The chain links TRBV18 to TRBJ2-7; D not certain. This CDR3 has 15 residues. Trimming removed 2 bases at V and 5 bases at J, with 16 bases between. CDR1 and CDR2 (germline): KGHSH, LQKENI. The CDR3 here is CASSPNAVSSDEQYF. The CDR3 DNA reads TGTGCCAGCTCACCAAACGCCGTTTCGTCGGACGAGCAGTACTTC.

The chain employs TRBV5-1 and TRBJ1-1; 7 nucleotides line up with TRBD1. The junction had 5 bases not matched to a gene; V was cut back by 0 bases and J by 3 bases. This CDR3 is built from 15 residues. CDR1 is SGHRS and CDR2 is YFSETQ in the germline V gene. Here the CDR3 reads CASSLAVRGDTEAFF. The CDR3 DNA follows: TGCGCCAGCAGCTTGGCCGTCAGGGGGGACACTGAAGCTTTCTTT.

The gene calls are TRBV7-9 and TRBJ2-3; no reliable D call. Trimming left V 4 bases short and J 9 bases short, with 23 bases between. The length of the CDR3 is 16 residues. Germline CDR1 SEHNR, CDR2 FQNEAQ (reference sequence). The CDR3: CASSSPLLHRASTQYF. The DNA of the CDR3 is TGTGCCAGCAGCTCTCCGTTACTCCACAGAGCTTCAACGCAGTATTTT. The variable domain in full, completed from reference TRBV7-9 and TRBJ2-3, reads DTGVSQNPRHKITKRGQNVTFRCDPISEHNRLYWYRQTLGQGPEFLTYFQNEAQLEKSRLLSDRFSAERPKGSFSTLEIQRTEQGDSAMYLCASSSPLLHRASTQYFGPGTRLTVL.

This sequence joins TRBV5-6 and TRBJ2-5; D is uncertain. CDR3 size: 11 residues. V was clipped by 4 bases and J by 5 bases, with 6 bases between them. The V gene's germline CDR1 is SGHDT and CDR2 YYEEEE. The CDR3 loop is CASSNSETQYF. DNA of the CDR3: TGTGCCAGCAGCAACAGTGAGACCCAGTACTTC.

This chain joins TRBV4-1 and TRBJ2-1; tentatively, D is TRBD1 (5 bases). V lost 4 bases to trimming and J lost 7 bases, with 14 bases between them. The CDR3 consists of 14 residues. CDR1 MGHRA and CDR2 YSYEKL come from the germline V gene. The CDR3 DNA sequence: TGCGCCAGCAGCCTTCCAGGGTTTTCAAATGAGCAGTTCTTC. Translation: CASSLPGFSNEQFF.

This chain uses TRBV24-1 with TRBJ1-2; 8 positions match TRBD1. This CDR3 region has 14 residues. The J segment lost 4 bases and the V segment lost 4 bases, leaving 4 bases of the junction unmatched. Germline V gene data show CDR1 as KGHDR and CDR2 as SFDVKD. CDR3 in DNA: TGTGCCACCAGTGACCCAGGGGGCAGCTATGGCTACACCTTC. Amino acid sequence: CATSDPGGSYGYTF.

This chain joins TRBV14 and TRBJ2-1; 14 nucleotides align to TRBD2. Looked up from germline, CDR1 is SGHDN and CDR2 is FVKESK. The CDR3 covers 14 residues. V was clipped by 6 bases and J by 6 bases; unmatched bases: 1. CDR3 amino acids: CASRGTSGGNEQFF. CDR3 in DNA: TGTGCCAGCAGAGGGACTAGCGGGGGCAATGAGCAGTTCTTC. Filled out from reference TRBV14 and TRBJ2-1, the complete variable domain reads EAGVTQFPSHSVIEKGQTVTLRCDPISGHDNLYWYRRVMGKEIKFLLHFVKESKQDESGMPNNRFLAERTGGTYSTLKVQPAELEDSGVYFCASRGTSGGNEQFFGPGTRLTVL.

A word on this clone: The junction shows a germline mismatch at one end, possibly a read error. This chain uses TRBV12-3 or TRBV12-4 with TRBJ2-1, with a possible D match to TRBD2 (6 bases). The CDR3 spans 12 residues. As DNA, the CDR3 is TGTGCCAGCAGCCGACTAGTCGGGGAGCCGTTCTTC. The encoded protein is CASSRLVGEPFF.

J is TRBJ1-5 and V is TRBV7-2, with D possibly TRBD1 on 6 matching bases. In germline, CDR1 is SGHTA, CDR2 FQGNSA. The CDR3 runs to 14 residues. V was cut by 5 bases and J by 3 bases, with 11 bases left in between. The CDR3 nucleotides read TGTGCCAGCAGCACACAGGGCGACAATCAGCCCCAGCATTTT. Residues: CASSTQGDNQPQHF.

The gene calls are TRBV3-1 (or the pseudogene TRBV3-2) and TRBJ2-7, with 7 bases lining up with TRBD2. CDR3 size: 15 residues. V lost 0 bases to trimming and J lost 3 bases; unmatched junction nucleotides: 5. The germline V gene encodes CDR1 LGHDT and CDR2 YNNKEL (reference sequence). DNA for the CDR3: TGTGCCAGCAGCCAAGAGCGGCTAGCGGTCTACGAGCAGTACTTC. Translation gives CASSQERLAVYEQYF.

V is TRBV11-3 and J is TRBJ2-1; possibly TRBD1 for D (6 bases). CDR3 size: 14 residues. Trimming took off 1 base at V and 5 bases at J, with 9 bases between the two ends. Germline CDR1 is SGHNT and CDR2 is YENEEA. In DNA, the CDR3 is TGTGCCAGCAGCTTAGCTTCAGGGGACAATGAGCAGTTCTTC. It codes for CASSLASGDNEQFF.

As DNA, the CDR3 is TGTGCCAGCAGTTCTGAGCGGGGAAACTACGAGCAGTACTTC. As protein: CASSSERGNYEQYF. The J gene is TRBJ2-7, the V gene TRBV2; 7 bases align to TRBD2. The CDR3 consists of 14 residues. J was trimmed by 3 bases and V by 5 bases; bases with no gene match: 7. Germline V CDR1 and CDR2: SNHLY, FYNNEI.

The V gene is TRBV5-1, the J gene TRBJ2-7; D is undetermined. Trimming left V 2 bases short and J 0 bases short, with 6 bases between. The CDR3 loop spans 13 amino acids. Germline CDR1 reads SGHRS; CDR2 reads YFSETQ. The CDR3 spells CASSFSSSYEQYF. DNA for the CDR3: TGCGCCAGCAGCTTCTCGAGCTCCTACGAGCAGTACTTC.

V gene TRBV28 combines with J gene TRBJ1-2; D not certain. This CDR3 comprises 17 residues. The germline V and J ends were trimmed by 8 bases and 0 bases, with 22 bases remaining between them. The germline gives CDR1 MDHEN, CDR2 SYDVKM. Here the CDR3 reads CASLSRLYLGANYGYTF. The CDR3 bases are TGTGCCAGCTTGTCTAGACTTTACCTTGGAGCTAACTATGGCTACACCTTC.

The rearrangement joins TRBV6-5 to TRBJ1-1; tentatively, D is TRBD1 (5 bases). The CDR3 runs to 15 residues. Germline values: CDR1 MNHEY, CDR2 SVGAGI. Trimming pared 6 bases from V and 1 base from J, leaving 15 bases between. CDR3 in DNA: TGTGCCAGCAGACAAACCATAACAGGGAACACTGAAGCTTTCTTT. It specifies CASRQTITGNTEAFF.

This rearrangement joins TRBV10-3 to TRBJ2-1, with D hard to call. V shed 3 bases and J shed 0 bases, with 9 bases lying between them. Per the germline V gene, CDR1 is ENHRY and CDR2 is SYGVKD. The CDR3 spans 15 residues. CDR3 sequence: CAISDLGSSYNEQFF. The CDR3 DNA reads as TGTGCCATCAGTGACCTAGGTAGCTCCTACAATGAGCAGTTCTTC.

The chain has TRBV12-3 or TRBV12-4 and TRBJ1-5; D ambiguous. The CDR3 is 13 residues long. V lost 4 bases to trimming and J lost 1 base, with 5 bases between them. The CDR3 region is CASSSTSNQPQHF. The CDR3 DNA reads TGTGCCAGCAGTTCAACAAGCAATCAGCCCCAGCATTTT.

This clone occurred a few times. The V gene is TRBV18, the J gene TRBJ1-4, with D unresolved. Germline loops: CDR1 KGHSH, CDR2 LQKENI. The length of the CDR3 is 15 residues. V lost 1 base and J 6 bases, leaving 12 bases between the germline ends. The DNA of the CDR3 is TGTGCCAGCTCACCACGAAGCCCCGGGGATGAAAAACTGTTTTTT. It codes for CASSPRSPGDEKLFF.

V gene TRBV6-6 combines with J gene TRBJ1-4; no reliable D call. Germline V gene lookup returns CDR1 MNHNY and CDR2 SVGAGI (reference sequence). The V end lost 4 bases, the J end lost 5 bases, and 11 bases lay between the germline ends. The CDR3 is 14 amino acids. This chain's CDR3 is CASSSHGENEKLFF. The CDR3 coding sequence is TGTGCCAGCAGTTCACACGGGGAGAATGAAAAACTGTTTTTT.